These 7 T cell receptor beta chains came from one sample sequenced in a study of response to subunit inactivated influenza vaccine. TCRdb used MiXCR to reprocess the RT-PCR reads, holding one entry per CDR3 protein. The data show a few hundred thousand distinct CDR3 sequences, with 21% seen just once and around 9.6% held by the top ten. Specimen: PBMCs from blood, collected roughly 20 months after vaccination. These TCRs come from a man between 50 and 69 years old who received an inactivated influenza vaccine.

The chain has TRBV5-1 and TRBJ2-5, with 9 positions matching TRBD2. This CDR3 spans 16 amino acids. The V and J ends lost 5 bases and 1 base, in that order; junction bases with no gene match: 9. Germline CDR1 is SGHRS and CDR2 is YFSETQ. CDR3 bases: TGCGCCAGCAGGGACCCGGGCGGGAGGGCCCAAGAGACCCAGTACTTC. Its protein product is CASRDPGGRAQETQYF.

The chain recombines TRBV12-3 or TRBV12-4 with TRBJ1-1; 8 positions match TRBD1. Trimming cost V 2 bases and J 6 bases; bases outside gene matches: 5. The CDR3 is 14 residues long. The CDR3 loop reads CASSLPDRGPEAFF. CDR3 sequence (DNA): TGTGCCAGCAGTTTACCTGACAGGGGTCCTGAAGCTTTCTTT.

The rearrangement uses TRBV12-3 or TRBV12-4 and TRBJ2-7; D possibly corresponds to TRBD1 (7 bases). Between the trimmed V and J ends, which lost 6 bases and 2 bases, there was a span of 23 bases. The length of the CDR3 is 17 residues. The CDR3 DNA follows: TGTGCCAGCAGCCCAGGGGGGACAGCAACCGCCCCCTACGAGCAGTACTTC. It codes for CASSPGGTATAPYEQYF.

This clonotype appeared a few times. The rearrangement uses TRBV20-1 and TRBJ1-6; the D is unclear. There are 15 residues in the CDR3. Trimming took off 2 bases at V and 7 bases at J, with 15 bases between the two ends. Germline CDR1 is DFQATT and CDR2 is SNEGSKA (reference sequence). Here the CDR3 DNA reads TGCAGTGCTAGACTAGGCGGCAACACGAATTCACCCCTCCACTTT. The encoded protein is CSARLGGNTNSPLHF.

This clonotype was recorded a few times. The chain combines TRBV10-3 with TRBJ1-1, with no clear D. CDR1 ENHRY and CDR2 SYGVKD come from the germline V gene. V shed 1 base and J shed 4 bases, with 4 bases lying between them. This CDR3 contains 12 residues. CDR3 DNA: TGTGCCATCAGTGAGTACCTCACTGAAGCTTTCTTT. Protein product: CAISEYLTEAFF.

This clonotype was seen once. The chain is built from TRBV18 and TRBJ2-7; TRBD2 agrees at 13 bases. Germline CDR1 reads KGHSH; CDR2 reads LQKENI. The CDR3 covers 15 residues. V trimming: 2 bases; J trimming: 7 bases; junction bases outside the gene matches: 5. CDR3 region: CASSPGTSGNGEQYF. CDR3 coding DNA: TGTGCCAGCTCACCAGGGACTAGCGGGAATGGGGAGCAGTACTTC.

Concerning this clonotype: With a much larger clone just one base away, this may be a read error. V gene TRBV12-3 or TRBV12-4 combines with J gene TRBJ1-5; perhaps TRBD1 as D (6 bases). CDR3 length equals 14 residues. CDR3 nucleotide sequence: TGTGCCAACAGTTTTGCAGGGGGCAATCAGCCCCAGCATTTT. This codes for CANSFAGGNQPQHF.